This TCR beta chain is drawn from a study of cytomegalovirus exposure and HLA in healthy donors. Study-wide background: HLA-typed donors contributed about 85 million unique TCRs, which were held in an early data release.

Germline loops: CDR1 SGHDN, CDR2 FVKESK. Germline trimming cut 4 bases from V and 4 bases from J; bases unmatched to any gene: 11. The CDR3 is made up of 16 amino acids. General study points: An apparent linkage of common viral pathogens to several of the most significant clusters emerged in a later analysis.

This clone was counted only a few times. Its antigen is not identified. Primers for the PCR totalled 60 Vbeta and 13 Jbeta. The assay was immunoSEQ multiplex PCR, and TCRdb's table has in-frame clones only and misses some. The table lists tens of thousands of clones, about 70% of them singletons. The sample comprised PBMCs. V gene TRBV14 combines with J gene TRBJ1-2; 8 bases are shared with TRBD1. This clonotype was sampled from a man aged 35-49 years in good health and CMV-seropositive. In nucleotides, the CDR3 is TGTGCCAGCAGCCGACGGGAACAGGGGGACCTCTATGGCTACACCTTC. Amino acid sequence: CASSRREQGDLYGYTF.